This TCR beta chain is drawn from a study of beta chain features in type 1 diabetes listed by TCRdb under 2018. About the full investigation: Mean age, gender distribution, total cell number and subset yield did not differ between patients and healthy donors. Across all samples, almost 110 million sorted cells were examined, and cell number per subset correlated strongly with RNA yield. In the study, TCRB repertoires of sorted circulating CD4+ T cell subsets from recently diagnosed type 1 diabetes patients were compared with those of matched healthy donors. Whereas all 28 donors provided naive and central memory subsets, regulatory and stem cell-like memory subsets were isolated from just 8 patients and roughly eight healthy donors.

This clone was counted a single time. Its cognate antigen has yet to be identified. Base qualities are not provided; no much larger clone lies one nucleotide away. Each donor gave one peripheral blood draw, averaging approximately 120 mL, which was collected into heparinised tubes. A BD FACSAria II was used to sort naive, central memory, regulatory and stem cell-like memory CD4+ T cells with a panel that included CD45RO, CCR7, CD25, CD127, CD95 and CD27. Every sorted population had a purity above 95%. PBMCs were isolated right away by Lymphoprep density gradient centrifugation and were stained directly, without culture. Samples were stained and sorted in pairs, with one healthy donor and one patient per experiment, so that batch effects were minimized. All of the isolated RNA was reverse transcribed with the High Capacity cDNA Reverse Transcription Kit, so expressed TCRB transcripts were sequenced. Deep immunoSEQ sequencing was applied to naive, central memory and regulatory T cell samples, giving an average of about 3.57 million total reads per sample. After sorted cells were lysed in RLT buffer, RNA was extracted with DNase-treated RNeasy Micro or Mini kits, with the choice depending on cell number. Each cell subset was processed on its own to prevent cross-contamination, while patient and healthy donor samples were processed together. TCRB sequences were amplified from cDNA with the immunoSEQ multiplex PCR, producing 87-bp fragments spanning the CDR3 region. Sequencing of the amplicons was done on the Illumina HiSeq platform. The published analysis was carried out like this. PCR bias was corrected computationally using synthetic template baselines, and reads within Hamming distance 2 were collapsed, with unmergeable singletons discarded. By aligning reads against IMGT, V, D and J genes, CDR3 length, and insertions or deletions at six rearrangement sites were assigned. Within each subset, clonotype counts were normalized to sorted cell number, and only after that were true diversity and Gini coefficients computed with the tcR R package. Repertoire sharing was quantified using the overlap coefficient calculated on TCRB nucleotide sequences. As a proxy for the pre-selection repertoire, out-of-frame TCRB sequences from naive cells were analyzed. TCRdb took this table from immuneACCESS and kept in-frame rearrangements with V and J called. Such tables lack part of the clones; where checked against another copy, unresolved V genes explain under half of the gap, and the rest is unexplained. D and trimming come from the DNA, and the V and J calls and clone size come from that table. Counted in this sample were around 360,000 clones; over 10% of them appeared once. The ten largest clones capture around 0.0099% of the sample.

Reading the germline V gene gives CDR1 SGHDN and CDR2 FVKESK. The CDR3 contains 18 residues, cysteine and phenylalanine counted. This entry keeps only the CDR3 DNA: 54 bases, framed from base 1. V gives up 4 bases and J gives up 0 bases, and the segment between their germline ends measures 18 bases. Overall study outcomes, separate from this receptor: In all four CD4+ subsets, TCRB CDR3 length was moderately but significantly shorter in type 1 diabetes patients. Shorter templates might have been favored by PCR, but patient and control samples were amplified and corrected together, so both groups would have been affected equally by any skew. Only small numbers of individuals were included in the HLA sub-analyses, which left unresolved whether HLA type had any influence on TCRB rearrangement. At VDJ recombination sites, patients with type 1 diabetes made fewer insertions and deleted more nucleotides, a pattern implying thymic rearrangement abnormalities. Sequencing cDNA rather than genomic DNA could over-represent highly expressing activated cells, although activation and CD3 levels did not differ between groups. Naive, central memory and regulatory TCRB repertoires appeared more similar among patients than among healthy donors.

The rearrangement joined TRBV14 to TRBJ2-2, and perhaps TRBD1 as D gene, on 6 matching bases. The source is a woman aged 18-30 years with type 1 diabetes. What was sequenced was naive CD4+ T cells from blood. The cell subset or site label of this sample denotes: true naive CD4+ T cells. The CDR3 reads CASSRQKWTAANTGELFF. The bases read TGTGCCAGCAGCCGCCAAAAATGGACAGCCGCGAACACCGGGGAGCTGTTTTTT.